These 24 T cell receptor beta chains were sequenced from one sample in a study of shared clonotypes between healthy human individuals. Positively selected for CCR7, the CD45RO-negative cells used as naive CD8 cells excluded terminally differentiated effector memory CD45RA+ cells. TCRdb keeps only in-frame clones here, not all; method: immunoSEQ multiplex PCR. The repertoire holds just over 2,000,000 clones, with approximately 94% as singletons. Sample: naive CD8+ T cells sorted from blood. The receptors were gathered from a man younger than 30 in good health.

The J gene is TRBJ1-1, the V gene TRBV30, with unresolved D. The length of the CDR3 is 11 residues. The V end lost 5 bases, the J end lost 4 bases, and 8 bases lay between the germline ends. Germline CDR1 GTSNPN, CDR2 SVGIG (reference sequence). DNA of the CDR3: TGTGCCTGGGGCAGAGGCACTGAAGCTTTCTTT. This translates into CAWGRGTEAFF.

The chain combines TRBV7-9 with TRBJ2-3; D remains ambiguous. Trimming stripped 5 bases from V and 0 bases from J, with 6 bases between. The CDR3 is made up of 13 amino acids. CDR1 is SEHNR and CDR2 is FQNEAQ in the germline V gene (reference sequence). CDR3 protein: CASSVTSTDTQYF. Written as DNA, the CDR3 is TGTGCCAGCAGCGTGACGAGCACAGATACGCAGTATTTT.

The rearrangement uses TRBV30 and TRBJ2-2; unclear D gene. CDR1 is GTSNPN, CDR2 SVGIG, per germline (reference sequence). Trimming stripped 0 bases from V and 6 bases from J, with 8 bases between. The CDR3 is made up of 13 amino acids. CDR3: CAWSVMGSGELFF. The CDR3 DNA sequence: TGTGCCTGGAGTGTAATGGGCTCCGGGGAGCTGTTTTTT.

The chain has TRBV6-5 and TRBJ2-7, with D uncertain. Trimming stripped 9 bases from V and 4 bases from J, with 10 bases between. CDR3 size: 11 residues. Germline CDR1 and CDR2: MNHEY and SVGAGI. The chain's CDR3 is CASGSRYEQYF. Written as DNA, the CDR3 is TGTGCCAGTGGCAGTAGATACGAGCAGTACTTC.

Written as DNA, the CDR3 is TGTGCCAGCAGCTTAGGGGTGGGACAGGGGGCCAGGGAGCAGTACTTC. It translates to CASSLGVGQGAREQYF. The genes are TRBV5-4 and TRBJ2-7, with 12 positions matching TRBD1. Looked up from germline, CDR1 is SGHNT and CDR2 is YYREEE (reference sequence). The junction had 10 bases not matched to a gene; V was cut back by 2 bases and J by 7 bases. This CDR3 contains 16 residues.

In nucleotides, the CDR3 is TGTGCCAGCAGCTTCTCGGCGGGAGAGTACGAGCAGTACTTC. Translation: CASSFSAGEYEQYF. The chain joins TRBV5-5 to TRBJ2-7; 7 bases are shared with TRBD2. The CDR3 length is 14 residues. Germline loops: CDR1 SGHKS, CDR2 YYEKEE (reference sequence). V gave up 2 bases and J gave up 4 bases; unmatched junction bases: 6.

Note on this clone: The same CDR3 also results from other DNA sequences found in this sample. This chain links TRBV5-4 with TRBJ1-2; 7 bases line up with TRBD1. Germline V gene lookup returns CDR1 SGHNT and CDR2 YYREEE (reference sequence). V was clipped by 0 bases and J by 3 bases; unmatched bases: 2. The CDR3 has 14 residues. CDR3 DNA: TGTGCCAGCAGCTTGGGGCAGGGGGACTATGGCTACACCTTC. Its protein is CASSLGQGDYGYTF.

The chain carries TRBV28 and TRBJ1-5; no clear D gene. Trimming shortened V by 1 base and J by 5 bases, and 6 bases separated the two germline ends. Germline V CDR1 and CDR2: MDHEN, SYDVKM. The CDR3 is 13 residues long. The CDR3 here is CASSLLPDQPQHF. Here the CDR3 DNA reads TGTGCCAGCAGTTTATTACCCGATCAGCCCCAGCATTTT. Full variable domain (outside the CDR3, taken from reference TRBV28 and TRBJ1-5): DVKVTQSSRYLVKRTGEKVFLECVQDMDHENMFWYRQDPGLGLRLIYFSYDVKMKEKGDIPEGYSVSREKKERFSLILESASTNQTSMYLCASSLLPDQPQHFGDGTRLSIL.

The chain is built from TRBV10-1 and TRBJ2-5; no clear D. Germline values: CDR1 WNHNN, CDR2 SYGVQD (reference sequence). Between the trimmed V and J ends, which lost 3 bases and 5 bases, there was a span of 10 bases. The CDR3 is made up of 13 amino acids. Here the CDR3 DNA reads TGCGCCAGCAGTGATTCCGGGTTGGAGACCCAGTACTTC. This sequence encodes CASSDSGLETQYF.

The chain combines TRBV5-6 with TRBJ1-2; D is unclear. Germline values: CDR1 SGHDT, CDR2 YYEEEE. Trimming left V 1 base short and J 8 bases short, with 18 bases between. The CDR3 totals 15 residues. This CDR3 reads CASSLPSGLVGGYTF. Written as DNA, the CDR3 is TGTGCCAGCAGCTTGCCGTCAGGTCTGGTCGGCGGCTACACCTTC. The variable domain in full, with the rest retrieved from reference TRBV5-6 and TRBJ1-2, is DAGVTQSPTHLIKTRGQQVTLRCSPKSGHDTVSWYQQALGQGPQFIFQYYEEEERQRGNFPDRFSGHQFPNYSSELNVNALLLGDSALYLCASSLPSGLVGGYTFGSGTRLTVV.

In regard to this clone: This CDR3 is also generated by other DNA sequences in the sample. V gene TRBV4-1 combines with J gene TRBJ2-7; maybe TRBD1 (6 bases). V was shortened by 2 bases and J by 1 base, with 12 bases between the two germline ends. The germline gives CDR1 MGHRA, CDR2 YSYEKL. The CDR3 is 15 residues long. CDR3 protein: CASSQRGGSSYEQYF. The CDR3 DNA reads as TGCGCCAGCAGCCAACGTGGGGGCAGTTCCTACGAGCAGTACTTC.

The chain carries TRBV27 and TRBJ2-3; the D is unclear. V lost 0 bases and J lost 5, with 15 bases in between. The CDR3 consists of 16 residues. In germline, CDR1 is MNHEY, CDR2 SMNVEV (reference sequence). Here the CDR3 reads CASSLSIRLVEDTQYF. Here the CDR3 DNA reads TGTGCCAGCAGTTTATCGATACGGCTAGTTGAAGATACGCAGTATTTT.

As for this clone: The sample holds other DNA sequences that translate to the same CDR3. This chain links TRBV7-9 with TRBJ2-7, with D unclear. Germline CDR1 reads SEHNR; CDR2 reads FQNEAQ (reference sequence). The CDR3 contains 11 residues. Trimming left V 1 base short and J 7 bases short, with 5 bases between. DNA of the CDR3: TGTGCCAGCAGCTTAGTAGAGGAGCAGTACTTC. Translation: CASSLVEEQYF.

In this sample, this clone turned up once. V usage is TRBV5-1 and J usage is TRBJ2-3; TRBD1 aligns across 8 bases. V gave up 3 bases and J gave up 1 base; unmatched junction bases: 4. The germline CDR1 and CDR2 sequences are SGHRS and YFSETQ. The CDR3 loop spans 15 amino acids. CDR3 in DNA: TGCGCCAGCAGCTCAAAACAGGGGGGCACAGATACGCAGTATTTT. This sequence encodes CASSSKQGGTDTQYF.

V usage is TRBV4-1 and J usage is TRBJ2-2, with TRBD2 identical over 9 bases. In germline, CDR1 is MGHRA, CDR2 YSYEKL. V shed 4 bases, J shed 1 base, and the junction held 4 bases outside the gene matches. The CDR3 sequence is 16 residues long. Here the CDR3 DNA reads TGCGCCAGCAGCCTTTCAGCGGGAGGGAACACCGGGGAGCTGTTTTTT. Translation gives CASSLSAGGNTGELFF.

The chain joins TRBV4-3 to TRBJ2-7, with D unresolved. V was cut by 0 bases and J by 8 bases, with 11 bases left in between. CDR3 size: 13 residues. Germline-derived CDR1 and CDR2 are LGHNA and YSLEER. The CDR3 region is CASSQDFVAQQYF. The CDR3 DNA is TGCGCCAGCAGCCAAGATTTCGTAGCCCAGCAGTACTTC.

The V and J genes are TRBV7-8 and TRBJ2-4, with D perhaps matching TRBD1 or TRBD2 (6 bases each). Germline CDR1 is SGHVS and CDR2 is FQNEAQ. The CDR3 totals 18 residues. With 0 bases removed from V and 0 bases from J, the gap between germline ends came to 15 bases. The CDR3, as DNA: TGTGCCAGCAGCTTAGCGTGGGGGGCGGAGTTAGCCAAAAACATTCAGTACTTC. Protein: CASSLAWGAELAKNIQYF.

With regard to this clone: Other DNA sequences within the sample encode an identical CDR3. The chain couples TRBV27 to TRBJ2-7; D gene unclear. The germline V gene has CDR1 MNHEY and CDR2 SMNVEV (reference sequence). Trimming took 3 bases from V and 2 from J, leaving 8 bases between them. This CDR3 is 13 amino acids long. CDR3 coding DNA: TGTGCCAGCAGTTTCGACTCAGCCTACGAGCAGTACTTC. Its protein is CASSFDSAYEQYF.

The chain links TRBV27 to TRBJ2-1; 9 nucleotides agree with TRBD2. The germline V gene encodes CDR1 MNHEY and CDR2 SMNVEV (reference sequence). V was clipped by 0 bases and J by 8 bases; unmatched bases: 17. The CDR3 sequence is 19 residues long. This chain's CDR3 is CASSLSGIISGRRMDEQFF. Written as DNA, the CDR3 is TGTGCCAGCAGTTTATCGGGGATAATTAGCGGGAGAAGAATGGATGAGCAGTTCTTC.

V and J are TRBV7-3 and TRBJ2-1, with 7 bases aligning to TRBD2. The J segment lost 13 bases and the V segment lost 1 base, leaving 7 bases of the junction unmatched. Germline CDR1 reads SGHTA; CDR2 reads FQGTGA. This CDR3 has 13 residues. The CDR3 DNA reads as TGTGCCAGCAGCTTAAACCTCGCGGGGGTTCAGTTCTTC. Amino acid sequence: CASSLNLAGVQFF. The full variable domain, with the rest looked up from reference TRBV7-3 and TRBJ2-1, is GAGVSQTPSNKVTEKGKYVELRCDPISGHTALYWYRQSLGQGPEFLIYFQGTGAADDSGLPNDRFFAVRPEGSVSTLKIQRTERGDSAVYLCASSLNLAGVQFFGPGTRLTVL.

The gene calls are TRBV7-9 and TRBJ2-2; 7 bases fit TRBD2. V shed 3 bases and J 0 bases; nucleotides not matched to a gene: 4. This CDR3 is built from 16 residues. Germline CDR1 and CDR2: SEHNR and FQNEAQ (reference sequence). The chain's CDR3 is CASSFPSGANTGELFF. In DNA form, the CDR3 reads TGTGCCAGCAGCTTCCCCAGCGGGGCGAACACCGGGGAGCTGTTTTTT.

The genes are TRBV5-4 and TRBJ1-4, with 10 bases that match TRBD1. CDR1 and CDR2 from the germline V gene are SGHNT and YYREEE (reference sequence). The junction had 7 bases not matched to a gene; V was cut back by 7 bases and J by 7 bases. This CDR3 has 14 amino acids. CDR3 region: CASHDRGRGEKLFF. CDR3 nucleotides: TGTGCCAGCCATGACAGGGGGCGCGGTGAAAAACTGTTTTTT.

CDR3 residues: CASSPTQGDYGYTF. DNA for the CDR3: TGCGCCAGCAGCCCCACACAGGGGGATTATGGCTACACCTTC. The chain couples TRBV4-1 to TRBJ1-2; 8 nucleotides match TRBD1. The germline V gene has CDR1 MGHRA and CDR2 YSYEKL. Unmatched junction bases numbered 6, after V lost 4 bases and J lost 5 bases. CDR3 length: 14 residues.

The CDR3 DNA follows: TGTGCCAGCAGCTCTTCAACCACTGAAGCTTTCTTT. Protein sequence: CASSSSTTEAFF. V and J are TRBV9 and TRBJ1-1; D remains ambiguous. This CDR3 is built from 12 residues. Trimming removed 4 bases from V and 4 bases from J, with 8 bases in between. Germline assignment: CDR1 SGDLS and CDR2 YYNGEE.